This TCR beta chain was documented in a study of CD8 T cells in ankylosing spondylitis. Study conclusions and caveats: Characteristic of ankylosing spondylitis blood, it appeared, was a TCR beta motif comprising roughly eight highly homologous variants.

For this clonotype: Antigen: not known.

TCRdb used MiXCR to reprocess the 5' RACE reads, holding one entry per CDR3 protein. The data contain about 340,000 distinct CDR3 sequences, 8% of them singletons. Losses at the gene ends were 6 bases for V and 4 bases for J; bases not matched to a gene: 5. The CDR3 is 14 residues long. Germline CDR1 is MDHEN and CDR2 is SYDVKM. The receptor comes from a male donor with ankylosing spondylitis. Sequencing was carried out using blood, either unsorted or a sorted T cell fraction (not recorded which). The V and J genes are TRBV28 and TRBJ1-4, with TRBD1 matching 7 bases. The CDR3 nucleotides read TGTGCCAGCAGCTACGGGACAGATAATGAAAAACTGTTTTTT. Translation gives CASSYGTDNEKLFF.